Presented here are 16 T cell receptor beta chains from one specimen sequenced in a study of cytomegalovirus exposure and HLA in healthy donors (TCRdb year 2017). Preparation of the library involved the immunoSEQ multiplex PCR assay. For the multiplex PCR, a mixture combining 60 forward primers for TCR Vbeta segments and 13 reverse primers for TCR Jbeta segments was used. Sourced from immuneACCESS, this table was stored by TCRdb with only in-frame sequences that have V and J called. A share of the clones is absent; for the studies checked, an unresolved V gene accounts for under half, and the remainder has no known explanation. This sample gives about 170,000 clones in total; approximately 81% of them show up just once. The top ten clones comprise about 2% of the sample. Sequencing was carried out using PBMCs. These receptors were collected from a man between 18 and 35 years old in good health and CMV-seropositive.

This chain joins TRBV23-1 and TRBJ2-7; a possible D gene is TRBD2 (5 bases). TRBV23-1 is marked as an open reading frame, function uncertain. This CDR3 comprises 15 residues. Trimming stripped 2 bases from V and 0 bases from J, with 11 bases between. The CDR3 bases are TGCGCCAGCAGTCAAGGCCGGGATAGCTCCTACGAGCAGTACTTC. This codes for CASSQGRDSSYEQYF.

CDR3 in amino acids: CASSPDRVEDTQYF. CDR3 in DNA: TGTGCCAGCAGCCCAGACAGGGTGGAAGATACGCAGTATTTT. The chain has TRBV7-2 and TRBJ2-3, with 7 bases identical to TRBD1. The CDR3 runs 14 residues. The germline CDR1 and CDR2 sequences are SGHTA and FQGNSA. V gave up 5 bases and J gave up 5 bases; unmatched junction bases: 7.

V gene TRBV9 combines with J gene TRBJ1-1, with D possibly being TRBD1 (5 bases). The V and J ends lost 0 bases and 8 bases respectively, with 11 bases between them. The length of the CDR3 is 13 residues. Per germline, CDR1 SGDLS and CDR2 YYNGEE. The CDR3 loop is CASSVGGGSEAFF. CDR3 in DNA: TGTGCCAGCAGCGTAGGGGGGGGAAGCGAAGCTTTCTTT.

The rearrangement links TRBV13 to TRBJ2-3; a weak D match, TRBD2 (7 bases). Germline CDR1 PRHDT, CDR2 FYEKMQ (reference sequence). The V gene lost 2 bases and the J gene lost 8 bases, with 11 bases spanning the gap. The CDR3 extends over 13 amino acids. The CDR3 sequence is CASSLNREGTQYF. The CDR3 nucleotides read TGTGCCAGCAGCTTAAACAGGGAGGGTACGCAGTATTTT.

The chain recombines TRBV28 with TRBJ2-7, with 8 bases that match TRBD1. This CDR3 comprises 16 residues. After removal of 5 bases from V and 2 bases from J, the junction contained 11 bases not matched to a gene. The germline CDR1 and CDR2 sequences are MDHEN and SYDVKM. CDR3 nucleotide sequence: TGTGCCAGCAGTCACGCGACAGGGGTAACGGCCTACGAGCAGTACTTC. It is translated as CASSHATGVTAYEQYF.

This clone has only a few counts. V is TRBV7-2 and J is TRBJ2-7; 8 bases line up with TRBD1. The V gene's germline CDR1 is SGHTA and CDR2 FQGNSA. This CDR3 has 14 amino acids. V dropped 6 bases and J dropped 1; count of bases not matched to a gene: 5. Here the CDR3 reads CASRPGTGSYEQYF. The CDR3, as DNA: TGTGCCAGCAGACCCGGGACAGGTTCCTACGAGCAGTACTTC.

J is TRBJ2-2 and V is TRBV25-1; 7 bases agree with TRBD1. Germline CDR1 MGHDK, CDR2 SYGVNS. The junction had 4 bases not matched to a gene; V was cut back by 2 bases and J by 4 bases. CDR3 size: 15 residues. For the CDR3, the DNA is TGTGCCAGCAGTGAAGACAGGGTTGGCACCGGGGAGCTGTTTTTT. Translation gives CASSEDRVGTGELFF.

V and J are TRBV20-1 and TRBJ2-5; D is uncertain. The CDR3 covers 11 residues. CDR1 is DFQATT, CDR2 SNEGSKA, per germline (reference sequence). Trimming cost V 7 bases and J 5 bases, with 11 bases left between them. CDR3 loop: CSVLWRETQYF. CDR3 DNA: TGCAGTGTATTGTGGCGGGAGACCCAGTACTTC.

This rearrangement joins TRBV18 to TRBJ1-4; a weak D match, TRBD1 (6 bases). The germline V and J ends were trimmed by 3 bases and 3 bases, with 8 bases remaining between them. Per germline, CDR1 KGHSH and CDR2 LQKENI. The CDR3 is 14 residues long. The CDR3 DNA reads as TGTGCCAGCTCACCCCAGGGGTCTAATGAAAAACTGTTTTTT. It codes for CASSPQGSNEKLFF.

The chain combines TRBV10-3 with TRBJ2-7; 8 nucleotides match TRBD2. V lost 7 bases, J lost 3 bases, and 11 bases stayed unmatched. Germline CDR1 reads ENHRY; CDR2 reads SYGVKD. The CDR3 has 15 amino acids. In DNA form, the CDR3 reads TGTGCCATCATGGGGGGTTCGGCGGGGGGCTACGAGCAGTACTTC. Its protein product is CAIMGGSAGGYEQYF.

This clone was picked up one time. V gene TRBV9 combines with J gene TRBJ2-1, with 8 nucleotides matching TRBD2. CDR1 is SGDLS, CDR2 YYNGEE, per germline. Trimming took 0 bases from V and 10 from J; bases not matched to a gene: 9. The CDR3 totals 15 residues. CDR3 sequence: CASSVAGGQIEEQFF. DNA of the CDR3: TGTGCCAGCAGCGTAGCGGGGGGGCAAATAGAGGAGCAGTTCTTC.

As for this clone: At one end, the junction sequence differs from germline, possibly due to a read error. The chain carries TRBV7-9 and TRBJ1-1; 8 nucleotides line up with TRBD1. Germline V gene sequence: CDR1 SEHNR, CDR2 FQNEAQ (reference sequence). CDR3 length equals 16 residues. The CDR3 nucleotides read TGTTCCAGCAGCCCCTCCGGGACAGGAGGAAACACTGAAGCTTTCTTT. Its protein is CSSSPSGTGGNTEAFF.

This sequence joins TRBV19 and TRBJ2-7; the match to TRBD1 covers 7 bases. With 3 bases clipped from V and 3 bases from J, the junction kept 8 bases outside the gene matches. CDR1 and CDR2 (germline): LNHDA, SQIVND (reference sequence). The CDR3 is 15 residues long. The CDR3 region has the DNA TGTGCCAGTAGTATTGCTCGGGACAGATACTACGAGCAGTACTTC. Translated: CASSIARDRYYEQYF.

This clone was counted once. The chain employs TRBV15 and TRBJ1-4, with no clear D. With 4 bases removed from V and 8 bases from J, the gap between germline ends came to 8 bases. This CDR3 contains 12 residues. Looked up from germline, CDR1 is LNHNV and CDR2 is YYDKDF (reference sequence). The CDR3 spells CATSTLFEKLFF. The CDR3 region has the DNA TGTGCCACCAGCACCTTATTCGAAAAACTGTTTTTT.

This sequence joins TRBV5-6 and TRBJ2-7; TRBD1 agrees at 8 bases. This CDR3 comprises 15 residues. The trim removed 7 bases at V and 0 bases at J, leaving 9 bases unmatched. Germline V CDR1 and CDR2: SGHDT, YYEEEE. The CDR3 loop is CASPNRDRSSYEQYF. DNA for the CDR3: TGTGCCAGCCCCAACCGGGACAGGAGCTCCTACGAGCAGTACTTC. Full variable domain (remainder filled in from reference TRBV5-6 and TRBJ2-7): DAGVTQSPTHLIKTRGQQVTLRCSPKSGHDTVSWYQQALGQGPQFIFQYYEEEERQRGNFPDRFSGHQFPNYSSELNVNALLLGDSALYLCASPNRDRSSYEQYFGPGTRLTVT.

The rearrangement joins TRBV7-3 to TRBJ1-3, with a weak D call TRBD1 (6 bases). In germline, CDR1 is SGHTA, CDR2 FQGTGA. V lost 5 bases, J lost 2 bases, and 13 bases lay in between. CDR3 length: 15 residues. The DNA of the CDR3 is TGTGCCAGCAGCCAAGGGGGGGGGACTGGAAACACCATATATTTT. It translates to CASSQGGGTGNTIYF. Full variable domain (remainder filled in from reference TRBV7-3 and TRBJ1-3): GAGVSQTPSNKVTEKGKYVELRCDPISGHTALYWYRQSLGQGPEFLIYFQGTGAADDSGLPNDRFFAVRPEGSVSTLKIQRTERGDSAVYLCASSQGGGTGNTIYFGEGSWLTVV.